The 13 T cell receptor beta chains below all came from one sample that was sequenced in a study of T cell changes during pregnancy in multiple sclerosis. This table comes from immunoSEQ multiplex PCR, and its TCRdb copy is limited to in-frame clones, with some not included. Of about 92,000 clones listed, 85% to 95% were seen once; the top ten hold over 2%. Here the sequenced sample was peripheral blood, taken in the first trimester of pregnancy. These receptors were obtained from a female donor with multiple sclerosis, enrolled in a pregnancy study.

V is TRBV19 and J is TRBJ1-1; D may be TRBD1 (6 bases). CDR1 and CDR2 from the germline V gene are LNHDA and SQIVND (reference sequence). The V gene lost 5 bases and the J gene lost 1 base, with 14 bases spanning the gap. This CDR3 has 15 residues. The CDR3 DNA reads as TGTGCCAGTAGTGTCGCAGGGGCCTCGAACACTGAAGCTTTCTTT. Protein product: CASSVAGASNTEAFF. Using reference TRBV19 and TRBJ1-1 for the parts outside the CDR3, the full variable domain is DGGITQSPKYLFRKEGQNVTLSCEQNLNHDAMYWYRQDPGQGLRLIYYSQIVNDFQKGDIAEGYSVSREKKESFPLTVTSAQKNPTAFYLCASSVAGASNTEAFFGQGTRLTVV.

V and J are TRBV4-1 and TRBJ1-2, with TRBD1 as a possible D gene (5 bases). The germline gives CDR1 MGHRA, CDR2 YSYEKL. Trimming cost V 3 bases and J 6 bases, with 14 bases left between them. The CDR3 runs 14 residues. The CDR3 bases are TGCGCCAGCAGCCACTCCCAGGGTGAGCATGGCTACACCTTC. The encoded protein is CASSHSQGEHGYTF.

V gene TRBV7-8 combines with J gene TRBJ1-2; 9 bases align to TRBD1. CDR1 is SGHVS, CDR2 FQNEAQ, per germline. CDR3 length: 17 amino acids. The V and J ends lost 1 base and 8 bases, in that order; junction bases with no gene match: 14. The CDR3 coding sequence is TGTGCCAGCAGCTTAGGCCCCCGGGACAGGGTGGGGGGGGGCTACACCTTC. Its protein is CASSLGPRDRVGGGYTF.

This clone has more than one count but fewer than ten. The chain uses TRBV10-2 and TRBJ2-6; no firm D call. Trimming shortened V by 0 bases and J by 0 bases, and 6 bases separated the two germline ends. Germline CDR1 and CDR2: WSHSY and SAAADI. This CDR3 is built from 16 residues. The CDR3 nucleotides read TGCGCCAGCAGTGAGTCGCGAGGCTCTGGGGCCAACGTCCTGACTTTC. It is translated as CASSESRGSGANVLTF.

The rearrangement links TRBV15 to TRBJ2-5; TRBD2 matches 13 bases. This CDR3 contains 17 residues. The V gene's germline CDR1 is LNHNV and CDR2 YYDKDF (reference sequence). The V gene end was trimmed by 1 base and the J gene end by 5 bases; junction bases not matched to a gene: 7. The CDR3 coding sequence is TGTGCCACCAGCAGAGGAGGGACTAGCGGGGCGGTGGAGACCCAGTACTTC. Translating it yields CATSRGGTSGAVETQYF.

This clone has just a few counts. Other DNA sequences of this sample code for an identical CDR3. Written as DNA, the CDR3 is TGTGCCAGCAGCTTGGGAACCTCGGGTCGAGAGACCCAGTACTTC. Protein sequence: CASSLGTSGRETQYF. The chain is built from TRBV5-6 and TRBJ2-5; D gene uncertain. The CDR3 has 15 residues. V lost 0 bases and J 4 bases, leaving 13 bases between the germline ends. In germline, CDR1 is SGHDT, CDR2 YYEEEE. The entire variable domain, with the rest obtained from reference TRBV5-6 and TRBJ2-5, is as follows: DAGVTQSPTHLIKTRGQQVTLRCSPKSGHDTVSWYQQALGQGPQFIFQYYEEEERQRGNFPDRFSGHQFPNYSSELNVNALLLGDSALYLCASSLGTSGRETQYFGPGTRLLVL.

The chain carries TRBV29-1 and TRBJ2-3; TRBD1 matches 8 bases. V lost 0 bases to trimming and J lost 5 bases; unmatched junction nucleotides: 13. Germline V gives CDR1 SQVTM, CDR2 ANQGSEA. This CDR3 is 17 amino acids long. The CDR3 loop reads CSVEDWRGRGQEDTQYF. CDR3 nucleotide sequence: TGCAGCGTTGAAGATTGGCGCGGCAGGGGGCAAGAAGATACGCAGTATTTT.

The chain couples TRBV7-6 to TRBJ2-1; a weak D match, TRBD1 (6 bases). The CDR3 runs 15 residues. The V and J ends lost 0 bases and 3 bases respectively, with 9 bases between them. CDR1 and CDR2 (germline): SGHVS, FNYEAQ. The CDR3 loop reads CASSLAPGDYNEQFF. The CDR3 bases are TGTGCCAGCAGCTTAGCGCCAGGGGACTACAATGAGCAGTTCTTC.

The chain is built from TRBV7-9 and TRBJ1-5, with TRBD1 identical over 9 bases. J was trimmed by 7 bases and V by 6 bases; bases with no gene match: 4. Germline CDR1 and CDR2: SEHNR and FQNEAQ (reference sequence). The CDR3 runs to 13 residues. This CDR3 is CASRGTGGQPQHF. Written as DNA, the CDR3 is TGTGCCAGCAGGGGTACAGGGGGCCAGCCCCAGCATTTT.

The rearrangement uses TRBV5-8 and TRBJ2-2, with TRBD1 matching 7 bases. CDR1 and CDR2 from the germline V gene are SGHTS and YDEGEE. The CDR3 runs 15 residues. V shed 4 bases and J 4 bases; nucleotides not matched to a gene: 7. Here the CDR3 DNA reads TGTGCCAGCAGCAGGGGACAGCTTCCCACCGGGGAGCTGTTTTTT. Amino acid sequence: CASSRGQLPTGELFF.

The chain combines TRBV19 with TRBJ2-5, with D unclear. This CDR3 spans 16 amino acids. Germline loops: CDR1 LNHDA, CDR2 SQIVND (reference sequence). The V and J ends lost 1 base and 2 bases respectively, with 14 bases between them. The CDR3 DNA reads TGTGCCAGTAGTATAGCTCACTCAAACCTTCAAGAGACCCAGTACTTC. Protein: CASSIAHSNLQETQYF.

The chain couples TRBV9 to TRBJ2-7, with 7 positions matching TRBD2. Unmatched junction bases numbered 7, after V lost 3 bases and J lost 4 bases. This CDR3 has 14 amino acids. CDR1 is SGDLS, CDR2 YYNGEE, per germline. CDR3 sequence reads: CASSAGDYGYEQYF. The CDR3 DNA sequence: TGTGCCAGCAGCGCCGGGGACTATGGGTACGAGCAGTACTTC.

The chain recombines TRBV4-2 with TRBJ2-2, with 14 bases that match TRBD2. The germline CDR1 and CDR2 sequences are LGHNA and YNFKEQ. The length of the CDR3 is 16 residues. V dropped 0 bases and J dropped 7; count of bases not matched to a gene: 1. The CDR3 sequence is CASSQDGTSGSGELFF. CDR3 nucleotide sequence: TGTGCCAGCAGCCAAGATGGGACTAGCGGGAGCGGGGAGCTGTTTTTT.